This record concerns one TCR beta chain sequence. What it binds is unknown. Indicated time point: sample taken at primary tumor resection. Tumor, nontumor lung or frozen PBMC supplied whole RNA that was sequenced unsorted. Samples came from approximately 65 TRACERx patients with untreated early-stage lung cancer. The data were taken from a study of spatial heterogeneity in lung cancer. Overall study: Each time, sequencing found more beta-chain sequences than alpha-chain sequences. General observations from the study: Expanded tumor TCRs that were ubiquitous appeared in blood more at resection than follow-up.

Every TCR cDNA molecule bore a unique molecular identifier. TCRdb re-called the 5' RACE reads with MiXCR, one entry per CDR3 protein. The sample lists some 87,000 distinct CDR3 sequences; 7.5% to 10% were seen once. This sample comprised PBMCs, obtained at surgery. This sequence originates from a male donor with early-stage non-small cell lung cancer.

The CDR3 loop reads CSAADRSYGYTF. Here the CDR3 DNA reads TGCAGTGCTGCTGACAGGAGTTATGGCTACACCTTC. The chain recombines TRBV20-1 with TRBJ1-2, with D possibly TRBD1 on 6 matching bases. The CDR3 has 12 amino acids. The germline V gene encodes CDR1 DFQATT and CDR2 SNEGSKA (reference sequence). V lost 5 bases and J lost 5, with 12 bases in between.